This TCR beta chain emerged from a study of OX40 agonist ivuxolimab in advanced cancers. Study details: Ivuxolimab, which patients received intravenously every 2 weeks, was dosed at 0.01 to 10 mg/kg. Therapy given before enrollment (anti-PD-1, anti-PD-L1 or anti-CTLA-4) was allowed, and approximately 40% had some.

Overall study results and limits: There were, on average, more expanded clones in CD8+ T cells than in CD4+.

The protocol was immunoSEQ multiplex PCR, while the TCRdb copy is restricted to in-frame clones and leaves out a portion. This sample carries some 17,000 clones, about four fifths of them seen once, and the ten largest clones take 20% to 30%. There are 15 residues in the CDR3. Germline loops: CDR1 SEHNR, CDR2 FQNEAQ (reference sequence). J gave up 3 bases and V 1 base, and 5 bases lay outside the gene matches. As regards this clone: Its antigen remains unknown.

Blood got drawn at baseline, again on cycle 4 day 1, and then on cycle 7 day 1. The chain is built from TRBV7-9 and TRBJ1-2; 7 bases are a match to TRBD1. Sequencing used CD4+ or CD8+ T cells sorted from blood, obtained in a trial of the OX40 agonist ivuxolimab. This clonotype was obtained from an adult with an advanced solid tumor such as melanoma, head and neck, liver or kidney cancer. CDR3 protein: CASSLVDRTHYGYTF. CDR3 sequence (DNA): TGTGCCAGCAGCTTAGTGGACAGGACCCACTATGGCTACACCTTC.